The 16 T cell receptor beta chains below all came from one sample that was sequenced in a study of blood T cells in healthy people across ages. Combining a sample-barcoded 5' primer with a J-beta primer mix, a second PCR ran for roughly 7 to 12 cycles. TCRdb used MiXCR to reprocess the 5' RACE reads, holding one entry per CDR3 protein. Seen here are more than 700,000 distinct CDR3 sequences, about 48% observed once, and the top ten hold approximately 40%. Source material: blood. Receptor source: an elderly man in good health.

The chain recombines TRBV2 with TRBJ1-2; 7 bases map to TRBD1. V lost 6 bases to trimming and J lost 4 bases; unmatched junction nucleotides: 11. CDR3 length: 15 amino acids. Looked up from germline, CDR1 is SNHLY and CDR2 is FYNNEI. CDR3 sequence: CASRVTGALGYGYTF. For the CDR3, the DNA is TGTGCCAGCAGGGTAACAGGGGCCCTGGGCTATGGCTACACCTTC.

A few counts support this clonotype. The gene calls are TRBV11-2 and TRBJ2-7, with D possibly being TRBD2 (6 bases). Trimming pared 7 bases from V and 0 bases from J, leaving 13 bases between. CDR3 length: 14 amino acids. The germline V gene has CDR1 SGHAT and CDR2 FQNNGV. CDR3 residues: CASTQLTSSYEQYF. DNA for the CDR3: TGTGCCAGCACCCAACTGACTAGCTCCTACGAGCAGTACTTC.

This rearrangement joins TRBV9 to TRBJ2-7, with no clear D. V was cut by 1 base and J by 0 bases, with 5 bases left in between. Germline V gene sequence: CDR1 SGDLS, CDR2 YYNGEE. This CDR3 region has 13 residues. The CDR3 nucleotides read TGTGCCAGCAGCGTATCGGTCTCCTACGAGCAGTACTTC. As protein: CASSVSVSYEQYF. Full variable domain (rest looked up from reference TRBV9 and TRBJ2-7): DSGVTQTPKHLITATGQRVTLRCSPRSGDLSVYWYQQSLDQGLQFLIQYYNGEERAKGNILERFSAQQFPDLHSELNLSSLELGDSALYFCASSVSVSYEQYFGPGTRLTVT.

The chain carries TRBV29-1 and TRBJ1-5; 7 bases agree with TRBD1. From germline, CDR1 is SQVTM and CDR2 ANQGSEA. This CDR3 region has 12 residues. Germline trimming cut 6 bases from V and 4 bases from J; bases unmatched to any gene: 3. The CDR3 sequence is CSVLTGNQPQHF. In DNA, the CDR3 is TGCAGCGTCCTGACAGGGAATCAGCCCCAGCATTTT.

The chain recombines TRBV21-1 with TRBJ2-3; the DNA was not compared with TRBD1, the D call given in the table. TRBV21-1 is listed as a pseudogene. This CDR3 region has 16 residues. The CDR3 coding sequence is TGTGCCAGCAGCAGAACAGGGGACTTATCCACAGATACGCAGTATTTT. It specifies CASSRTGDLSTDTQYF.

This clonotype has more than one count but fewer than ten. This chain uses TRBV9 with TRBJ2-4; 9 bases line up with TRBD1. Matching the DNA end better, TRBJ2-7 makes the J call doubtful. CDR3 length: 15 residues. The V gene's germline CDR1 is SGDLS and CDR2 YYNGEE. This chain's CDR3 is CASSTTGTGYDEQYF. Here the CDR3 DNA reads TGTGCCAGCAGCACCACCGGGACAGGGTACGACGAGCAGTACTTC.

The chain carries TRBV20-1 and TRBJ2-6; 9 bases map to TRBD1. This CDR3 has 16 residues. Per germline, CDR1 DFQATT and CDR2 SNEGSKA (reference sequence). V shed 3 bases and J 0 bases; nucleotides not matched to a gene: 3. CDR3 region: CSASGQGTSGANVLTF. DNA for the CDR3: TGCAGTGCTAGCGGACAGGGGACCTCTGGGGCCAACGTCCTGACTTTC.

V gene TRBV25-1 combines with J gene TRBJ2-5; 7 bases match TRBD2. V was clipped by 3 bases and J by 7 bases; unmatched bases: 14. This CDR3 has 16 amino acids. Germline CDR1 is MGHDK and CDR2 is SYGVNS. The chain's CDR3 is CASSDLTPGGGLTQYF. CDR3 DNA sequence: TGTGCCAGCAGTGATCTAACACCTGGCGGGGGTTTGACCCAGTACTTC.

This rearrangement joins TRBV6-5 to TRBJ2-7; TRBD2 aligns across 11 bases. Trimming cost V 7 bases and J 6 bases; bases outside gene matches: 8. Germline values: CDR1 MNHEY, CDR2 SVGAGI. CDR3 size: 14 residues. Written as DNA, the CDR3 is TGTGCCAGCAAAACCGGGCTAGCGGGAGGCGAGCAGTACTTC. Amino acid sequence: CASKTGLAGGEQYF.

The chain couples TRBV4-2 to TRBJ2-1; D possibly corresponds to TRBD2 (6 bases). The length of the CDR3 is 15 residues. Per the germline V gene, CDR1 is LGHNA and CDR2 is YNFKEQ. With 4 bases removed from V and 0 bases from J, the gap between germline ends came to 10 bases. CDR3 nucleotide sequence: TGTGCCAGCAGCCCTCGGGAGAGCTCCTACAATGAGCAGTTCTTC. Its protein product is CASSPRESSYNEQFF.

The chain links TRBV29-1 to TRBJ1-4, with D tentatively TRBD1 (5 bases). The germline V gene encodes CDR1 SQVTM and CDR2 ANQGSEA. Trimming cost V 4 bases and J 2 bases, with 8 bases left between them. This CDR3 contains 13 residues. CDR3 loop: CSVGRATNEKLFF. The CDR3 DNA follows: TGCAGCGTTGGCAGGGCCACTAATGAAAAACTGTTTTTT.

This clonotype was seen a handful of times. This chain joins TRBV20-1 and TRBJ2-5; D tentatively fits TRBD1 or TRBD2 (6 bases each). The CDR3 is made up of 13 amino acids. Germline CDR1 and CDR2: DFQATT and SNEGSKA (reference sequence). Trimming cost V 6 bases and J 5 bases, with 16 bases left between them. The CDR3 DNA follows: TGCAGTGCCGCAAGACCCGGGGGCGAGACCCAGTACTTC. Its protein product is CSAARPGGETQYF.

This clonotype was recorded once. This chain links TRBV12-3 or TRBV12-4 with TRBJ2-3, with D possibly matching TRBD2 (5 bases). Deletions cut 4 bases from V and 14 bases from J, with 22 bases between. The CDR3 runs to 14 residues. CDR3 sequence: CASSSVGVPRYAYF. The CDR3 nucleotides read TGTGCCAGCAGTTCGGTGGGAGTACCCAGATACGCGTATTTT.

This chain connects TRBV5-1 to TRBJ2-7, with D unclear. The V end was cut by 4 bases, the J end by 5 bases, with 16 bases between. The CDR3 is 14 amino acids. Per the germline V gene, CDR1 is SGHRS and CDR2 is YFSETQ. The CDR3 sequence: CASSRAELTDEQYF. The CDR3 DNA reads as TGCGCCAGCAGCCGAGCCGAGCTTACGGACGAGCAGTACTTC. Looking up the rest from reference TRBV5-1 and TRBJ2-7 gives the full variable domain: KAGVTQTPRYLIKTRGQQVTLSCSPISGHRSVSWYQQTPGQGLQFLFEYFSETQRNKGNFPGRFSGRQFSNSRSEMNVSTLELGDSALYLCASSRAELTDEQYFGPGTRLTVT.

For this clonotype: Mismatch with germline at one junction end may stem from a read error. V usage is TRBV20-1 and J usage is TRBJ2-5; 12 nucleotides align to TRBD2. This CDR3 spans 15 amino acids. The V gene's germline CDR1 is DFQATT and CDR2 SNEGSKA (reference sequence). This CDR3 is CRASGLAGREETQYF. CDR3 DNA: TGCCGTGCTAGTGGACTAGCGGGAAGGGAGGAGACCCAGTACTTC.

In this sample, this clonotype turned up a few times. The CDR3 reads CSVFGTAAYEQYF. CDR3 nucleotides: TGCAGCGTTTTCGGGACAGCGGCCTACGAGCAGTACTTC. This rearrangement joins TRBV29-1 to TRBJ2-7; 7 nucleotides line up with TRBD1. Germline V CDR1 and CDR2: SQVTM, ANQGSEA. V gave up 5 bases and J gave up 2 bases; unmatched junction bases: 6. The CDR3 is made up of 13 amino acids.